The 2 T cell receptor beta chains listed next were all sequenced from one sample in a study of CD4 T cells in relation to SARS-CoV-2 and coronaviruses (dated by TCRdb to about 2021). CD4+ T cells from unexposed donors were collected before the COVID-19 pandemic (2011-2018). After around eleven days of culture, CD4+ T cells were isolated with the EasySep CD4+ T cell isolation kit. Receptor libraries were prepared by the immunoSEQ multiplex PCR assay. Drawn from immuneACCESS, this table holds only the in-frame rearrangements with V and J called that TCRdb kept. Clones are partly lost; checked studies trace under half to an unresolved V gene and leave the rest unexplained. For this sample there are some 19,000 clones; roughly 79% appear just once. 16% of the sample rests with the top ten. These receptors have no identified antigens. Input material: CD4+ T cells from PBMCs, cultured in vitro. These receptors all come from a human donor in good health.

The chain is built from TRBV24-1 and TRBJ2-2; a weak D match, TRBD1 (5 bases). Per the germline V gene, CDR1 is KGHDR and CDR2 is SFDVKD. The CDR3 runs 16 residues. Trimming cost V 3 bases and J 1 base, with 11 bases left between them. The CDR3 DNA reads as TGTGCCACCAGTGATGGTGGGCAGGGGAACACCGGGGAGCTGTTTTTT. Translating it yields CATSDGGQGNTGELFF.

The chain carries TRBV19 and TRBJ2-2; possible D gene TRBD2, 5 bases. V dropped 9 bases and J dropped 0 bases, with 8 bases sitting between them. Germline CDR1 reads LNHDA; CDR2 reads SQIVND (reference sequence). This CDR3 comprises 13 residues. CDR3 sequence (DNA): TGTGCCAGCAATAGCGCGAACACCGGGGAGCTGTTTTTT. Protein sequence: CASNSANTGELFF.